This T cell receptor beta chain was captured in a study of identical twins (dated by TCRdb to between 2015 and 2016). With regard to the full study: TCR alpha and beta repertoires from monozygotic twins, unrelated adults of various ages and cord blood were deep-sequenced to test whether fetal clonotypes persist. To rule out contamination, replicate twin experiments were performed at different times with different library preparation protocols. Study-wide findings and limitations: Fewer insertions were carried by abundant cord blood beta clonotypes; a weaker similar trend was observed in young adult naive repertoires, while no such trend was observed in memory repertoires. Invariant T cells such as MAIT and iNKT could partly confound zero-insertion analyses, although diverse VJ usage argued against such confounding for most clonotypes. Conclusions relied on cross-sectional statistical analysis, since the same donors could not be followed over many years. In monozygotic twins, out-of-frame TCR alpha sharing was systematically underestimated by recombination models, although the models agreed with sharing between unrelated individuals. Out-of-frame TCR alpha sequences shared between twins showed an excess of low generation-probability sequences compared with coincidental sharing between unrelated individuals. In beta out-of-frame sequences, excess twin sharing was weaker, because having fewer shared sequences lowered the signal-to-noise ratio.

Every donor was a healthy Caucasian. Using Miltenyi CD45RO+ enrichment and human naive T-cell isolation kits, memory (CD45RO+) and naive T cells were isolated from PBMC. The protocol used for the library was 5' RACE. These reads were obtained on an Illumina HiSeq 2000. A universal primer binding site was added through template switching, and the final cDNA carried a unique molecular identifier so that TCR cDNA molecules could be counted accurately. Specific primers in the conserved constant-segment region were used to synthesize first-strand cDNA for the TCR alpha and beta chains. To control for contamination, each cDNA library was double barcoded with a SMART-Mk sample barcode plus Illumina barcodes. TruSeq adapter sequences and Illumina sample barcodes were added in two successive PCR steps. The Illumina HiSeq platform was used with custom primers to sequence TCR alpha and beta cDNA libraries. Turning to the authors' computational methods: Raw reads were processed with MiGEC to extract unique molecular identifiers, and MiXCR was used to determine CDR3 positions. For each individual, recombination models were inferred using an EM algorithm with the repgenHMM and IGoR tools. The analysis of shared clonotypes was done with the tcR package in R, with sharing normalized by the product of cloneset sizes. To study raw recombination free of thymic and clonal selection effects, out-of-frame nonproductive sequences were analyzed. TCRdb applied fastp at Q25 and MiXCR to the public reads, then kept only in-frame beta chains. Rows with a matching CDR3 protein are joined into one entry that keeps the most common DNA and genes. The V and J calls and clone size come from TCRdb's table, not from the authors' own analysis. Here the sample has about 210,000 distinct CDR3 sequences; less than 9.5% occur a single time. The ten top clones hold 5% to 6% of the sample.

In the germline V gene (reference sequence), CDR1 corresponds to DFQATT and CDR2 to SNEGSKA. Reading from cysteine to phenylalanine, the CDR3 counts 13 amino acids. CDR3 DNA is the only sequence kept; it has 39 bases, read in frame from the first base. V and J are truncated by 5 bases and 7 bases respectively, leaving an intervening sequence of 18 bases. This clonotype was seen repeatedly, ten times or more. Which antigen it targets is not known. No qualities accompany the bases; no much larger clone lies one base away. The V gene is TRBV20-1 and the J gene is TRBJ2-7, with no D gene named confidently. The origin of this receptor is a woman aged 18-29 years in good health. Sequenced sample: memory (CD45RO+) T cells sorted from blood. The intended sense of this specimen's cell subset or site label: CD45RO+ enriched T cells. In nucleotide form, the sequence is TGCAGTGCTCTAGGGCCAATAGGGTGGGAGCAGTACTTC. It is translated as CSALGPIGWEQYF.